Listed here is a single T cell receptor beta chain. Its target is not known. These data come from a study of shared clonotypes between healthy human individuals. Broader study findings: As a rule, naive subsets had a larger estimated richness than memory subsets.

This CDR3 spans 13 amino acids. Trimming removed 8 bases from V and 1 base from J, with 10 bases in between. Germline values: CDR1 MGHRA, CDR2 YSYEKL. Each subset's genomic DNA was shared equally among a number of immunoSEQ plates. TCRdb's table, derived via immunoSEQ multiplex PCR, lists solely in-frame clones and lacks some. The table records about 2.3 million clones, roughly 92% of them present only once. V gene TRBV4-1 combines with J gene TRBJ2-3; either TRBD1 or TRBD2 may supply D (5 bases each). This clonotype was obtained from a man between 18 and 35 years old in good health. Some clones in this sample may be carry-over from other donors' samples. The specimen sequenced was naive CD4+ T cells from PBMCs. The subset: CD45RA+ positively selected. CDR3 sequence: CASGGVRTDTQYF. CDR3 nucleotides: TGCGCCAGCGGGGGAGTTCGCACAGATACGCAGTATTTT.